This T cell receptor (beta chain) was sequenced during a study of T cells after yellow fever vaccination. Study at large: Preparation of the low-cell-number fractions used SMART-Seq v4 Ultra Low Input.

Points from the study as a whole: The study found a weaker secondary response that peaked faster, day 5 versus 15. Booster samples showed a return of most primary-vaccination clones (around 96% CD4, 85% to 90% CD8).

Germline loops: CDR1 MNHNS, CDR2 SASEGT. V was clipped by 6 bases and J by 4 bases; unmatched bases: 7. CDR3 length: 14 residues. 5'RACE template switching generated TCR cDNA, adding a universal primer site and UMIs. TCRdb passed the 5' RACE reads through MiXCR, listing each CDR3 protein once. The data show 400,000 to 450,000 distinct CDR3 sequences, under 20% seen once. The table lists this clonotype with a few counts. Its cognate antigen is unknown. The chain employs TRBV6-1 and TRBJ1-2, with 8 positions matching TRBD1. The sample here was PBMCs, taken before the yellow fever booster vaccination. The TCR comes from a man in his late teens or twenties who received the YFV17D yellow fever vaccine. The CDR3 DNA is TGTGCCAGCAGGAGACAGGGGTTGAGCTATGGCTACACCTTC. Translating it yields CASRRQGLSYGYTF.